The entry that follows covers one T cell receptor (beta chain) sequence. The assay was immunoSEQ multiplex PCR, and TCRdb's table has in-frame clones only and misses some. The table includes approximately 100,000 clones, roughly 92% detected once. The sample belongs to a study of control samples from healthy donors and cancer patients. V gave up 0 bases and J gave up 8 bases, with 8 bases separating them. This CDR3 has 12 residues. The germline CDR1 and CDR2 sequences are SGHKS and YYEKEE (reference sequence). V usage is TRBV5-5 and J usage is TRBJ2-5; D tentatively fits TRBD1 or TRBD2 (5 bases each). This TCR was recovered from a human donor in good health. The donor label of this sample is uncertain. Material: blood. The CDR3 sequence: CASSLVGETQYF. CDR3 nucleotides: TGTGCCAGCAGCTTGGTGGGGGAAACCCAGTACTTC.